Each of the 19 T cell receptor beta chains below was sequenced from the same sample in a study of T cell repertoires in cytomegalovirus infection. Via MiXCR, TCRdb re-called the reads, giving one row per CDR3 protein. Among 45,000 to 60,000 distinct CDR3 sequences, around 20% were seen once, and the ten largest hold around 59%. These receptors have no identified antigens. The source material was CD8+ T cells from cultured PBMCs, sampled from culture after CMV antigen stimulation. Source of these receptors: a human donor in good health (CMV status not recorded). Some clones in this sample may be carry-over from other donors' samples.

This clonotype has a handful of counts. The V gene is TRBV7-2, the J gene TRBJ2-2; 12 bases match TRBD2. Germline V lookup: CDR1 SGHTA, CDR2 FQGNSA. The junction had 9 bases not matched to a gene; V was cut back by 5 bases and J by 5 bases. The CDR3 covers 17 residues. The CDR3 nucleotides read TGTGCCAGCAGCCCAGGACTAGCGGGGACTAAAACCGGGGAGCTGTTTTTT. This gives the protein CASSPGLAGTKTGELFF.

This clonotype showed up just a few times. The gene calls are TRBV7-3 and TRBJ2-1, with 8 bases identical to TRBD2. J was trimmed by 4 bases and V by 4 bases; bases with no gene match: 6. Per the germline V gene, CDR1 is SGHTA and CDR2 is FQGTGA. This CDR3 has 15 residues. This chain's CDR3 is CASSSAAGGYNEQFF. The CDR3 region has the DNA TGTGCCAGCAGCTCCGCCGCGGGGGGATACAATGAGCAGTTCTTC.

This clonotype occurred many times. This sequence joins TRBV7-9 and TRBJ1-2; D may be TRBD1 (5 bases). Trimming pared 3 bases from V and 7 bases from J, leaving 12 bases between. This CDR3 contains 13 residues. Germline V gene sequence: CDR1 SEHNR, CDR2 FQNEAQ (reference sequence). The CDR3 loop reads CASSLGGESGYTF. The CDR3 DNA reads as TGTGCCAGCAGCTTGGGGGGGGAAAGTGGCTACACCTTC.

The chain links TRBV6-2 or TRBV6-3 to TRBJ2-5; 10 positions match TRBD2. Germline CDR1 and CDR2: MNHEY and SVGEGT. CDR3 length: 15 residues. V lost 3 bases and J lost 2; bases outside the gene matches: 3. In DNA form, the CDR3 reads TGTGCCAGCAGTTATCGAGCGGGGGGGCAAGAGACCCAGTACTTC. Translating it yields CASSYRAGGQETQYF.

This CDR3 is CASSQEIWWEGRYEQYF. For the CDR3, the DNA is TGTGCCAGCAGCCAAGAAATCTGGTGGGAGGGCCGGTACGAGCAGTACTTC. The chain has TRBV14 and TRBJ2-7; 7 nucleotides line up with TRBD2. Germline V gene data show CDR1 as SGHDN and CDR2 as FVKESK. This CDR3 comprises 17 residues. After removal of 0 bases from V and 4 bases from J, the junction contained 12 bases not matched to a gene.

This clonotype was found a few times. This sequence joins TRBV7-6 and TRBJ2-7; 14 nucleotides match TRBD2. This CDR3 region has 15 residues. CDR1 is SGHVS, CDR2 FNYEAQ, per germline. With V trimmed by 5 bases and J by 6 bases, 6 bases remained unmatched. The CDR3 protein is CASSQGLAGVSEQYF. As DNA, the CDR3 is TGTGCCAGCAGCCAGGGACTAGCGGGAGTATCCGAGCAGTACTTC.

The chain joins TRBV11-2 to TRBJ2-1; D possibly corresponds to TRBD2 (5 bases). The V and J ends lost 6 bases and 6 bases respectively, with 21 bases between them. Germline V lookup: CDR1 SGHAT, CDR2 FQNNGV. This CDR3 has 16 residues. Here the CDR3 reads CASSLSDFLPSNEQFF. The CDR3, as DNA: TGTGCCAGCAGTCTGTCGGACTTTCTACCGTCCAATGAGCAGTTCTTC.

The J gene is TRBJ1-2, the V gene TRBV27; D is possibly TRBD1 (6 bases). Trimming cost V 8 bases and J 8 bases, with 15 bases left between them. This CDR3 has 12 residues. The germline V gene encodes CDR1 MNHEY and CDR2 SMNVEV (reference sequence). In DNA form, the CDR3 reads TGTGCCAGCGGGGGGCGCGGCTGGGGCTACACCTTC. It yields the protein CASGGRGWGYTF.

The rearrangement uses TRBV7-3 and TRBJ1-1; unclear D gene. The CDR3 runs 15 residues. Trimming removed 2 bases at V and 1 base at J, with 11 bases between. CDR1 and CDR2 from the germline V gene are SGHTA and FQGTGA. CDR3 in amino acids: CASSLQAGTNTEAFF. The CDR3 DNA reads as TGTGCCAGCAGCTTACAGGCGGGAACGAACACTGAAGCTTTCTTT.

This clonotype was seen a handful of times. The V call is TRBV29-1, the J call TRBJ2-1, with 8 bases that match TRBD2. The CDR3 runs 14 residues. Germline CDR1 and CDR2: SQVTM and ANQGSEA. V dropped 8 bases and J dropped 0; count of bases not matched to a gene: 6. The CDR3 here is CSSTGGSSYNEQFF. DNA for the CDR3: TGCAGCTCAACGGGGGGGAGCTCCTACAATGAGCAGTTCTTC.

This clonotype was counted ten times or more. Here the CDR3 DNA reads TGTGCCAGCAGCTTAGACCAGCGGGGGGCCGGAGATACGCAGTATTTT. It specifies CASSLDQRGAGDTQYF. The chain is built from TRBV7-2 and TRBJ2-3; 9 bases align to TRBD2. V was pared by 1 base and J by 5 bases, with 7 bases of the junction left unmatched. The germline CDR1 and CDR2 sequences are SGHTA and FQGNSA. This CDR3 is built from 16 residues.

V gene TRBV28 combines with J gene TRBJ2-7; D is perhaps TRBD2 (5 bases). Germline loops: CDR1 MDHEN, CDR2 SYDVKM. The CDR3 has 13 amino acids. V was trimmed by 1 base and J by 7 bases, leaving 11 bases between them. The CDR3: CASSLYPGWEQYF. The CDR3 nucleotides are TGTGCCAGCAGTTTATATCCGGGGTGGGAGCAGTACTTC.

This clonotype was detected once. The chain joins TRBV7-6 to TRBJ2-7, with a weak D call TRBD1 (5 bases). CDR3 size: 15 residues. Trimming cost V 6 bases and J 5 bases, with 20 bases left between them. Germline V gene data show CDR1 as SGHVS and CDR2 as FNYEAQ. For the CDR3, the DNA is TGTGCCAGCAGTTCAAGGGCCCAGGGAATCCACGAGCAGTACTTC. Translating it yields CASSSRAQGIHEQYF.

The chain employs TRBV7-2 and TRBJ2-4, with 10 bases fitting TRBD2. Trimming took 1 base from V and 5 from J; bases not matched to a gene: 14. The V gene's germline CDR1 is SGHTA and CDR2 FQGNSA. CDR3 length equals 19 residues. The CDR3 DNA reads as TGTGCCAGCAGCTTAGTAGCGGGGGGCCACAGAGGTTTAGAAAACATTCAGTACTTC. Amino acids: CASSLVAGGHRGLENIQYF. The whole variable domain, filled in from reference TRBV7-2 and TRBJ2-4, reads GAGVSQSPSNKVTEKGKDVELRCDPISGHTALYWYRQSLGQGLEFLIYFQGNSAPDKSGLPSDRFSAERTGGSVSTLTIQRTQQEDSAVYLCASSLVAGGHRGLENIQYFGAGTRLSVL.

This clonotype has only a few counts. The chain combines TRBV4-3 with TRBJ2-2; perhaps TRBD2 as D (6 bases). CDR3 size: 16 residues. CDR1 is LGHNA and CDR2 is YSLEER in the germline V gene. Trimming shortened V by 0 bases and J by 7 bases, and 15 bases separated the two germline ends. The CDR3 protein is CASSQDAGRPGGELFF. The CDR3 coding sequence is TGCGCCAGCAGCCAAGATGCGGGACGCCCAGGCGGGGAGCTGTTTTTT.

J is TRBJ2-7 and V is TRBV7-9; D not certain. Germline CDR1 and CDR2: SEHNR and FQNEAQ (reference sequence). Trimming removed 6 bases at V and 0 bases at J, with 18 bases between. There are 16 residues in the CDR3. In DNA form, the CDR3 reads TGTGCCAGCAGTTCCCCCCTAGGGTTAAGCTCCTACGAGCAGTACTTC. This codes for CASSSPLGLSSYEQYF.

As to this clonotype: A clone one base away is much larger, so this may be a read error. The gene calls are TRBV27 and TRBJ2-2; D remains ambiguous. The CDR3 runs 14 residues. The V gene's germline CDR1 is MNHEY and CDR2 SMNVEV (reference sequence). The CDR3 loop is CDSTDWRNTGELFF. The CDR3, as DNA: TGTGACAGCACCGATTGGCGTAACACCGGGGAGCTGTTTTTT.

This clonotype was found a few times. The chain carries TRBV7-2 and TRBJ1-2; TRBD1 matches at 11 bases. CDR1 is SGHTA and CDR2 is FQGNSA in the germline V gene. This CDR3 has 15 residues. V gave up 0 bases and J gave up 8 bases; unmatched junction bases: 5. The CDR3, as DNA: TGTGCCAGCAGCTTAGCCCCGGGACAGGGGGTGGGCTACACCTTC. This translates into CASSLAPGQGVGYTF. The full variable domain, its missing parts supplied by reference TRBV7-2 and TRBJ1-2, is GAGVSQSPSNKVTEKGKDVELRCDPISGHTALYWYRQSLGQGLEFLIYFQGNSAPDKSGLPSDRFSAERTGGSVSTLTIQRTQQEDSAVYLCASSLAPGQGVGYTFGSGTRLTVV.

This clonotype was counted only a few times. The chain recombines TRBV20-1 with TRBJ2-7; 11 bases fit TRBD2. V gave up 1 base and J gave up 4 bases; unmatched junction bases: 6. CDR1 is DFQATT, CDR2 SNEGSKA, per germline (reference sequence). The CDR3 length is 15 residues. The CDR3 reads CSARVLAGVRYEQYF. In nucleotides, the CDR3 is TGCAGTGCTAGAGTACTAGCGGGGGTCAGGTACGAGCAGTACTTC.